This entry features one T cell receptor (beta chain) sequence. This clone's antigen is unknown. Base qualities are missing; no much larger clone stands one base away. These data come from a study of cytotoxic CD8 clonotypes in ibrutinib-treated CLL (dated by TCRdb to the early 2020s). Regarding the study in general: In this cohort, 15 patients were treatment-naive and roughly 10 were relapsed/refractory, while around 18 had unmutated IGHV. Cryopreserved peripheral blood mononuclear cells were collected before treatment, at response, and at either disease progression or sustained remission. Longitudinal samples were available for about 30% of the roughly 86 trial participants. Samples at response were collected after a median of 12 months of treatment, with a range of roughly 6 to 40 months. All remission and progressive disease samples were collected while patients were still receiving ibrutinib. Samples averaged approximately 260,000 productive templates and 90,000 to 100,000 productive rearrangements. Partial responses were observed in approximately 24 patients and complete responses in 2; after a median follow-up of roughly 72 months, remission was maintained in some 14 patients and progression was observed in around twelve. Findings and caveats that apply to the study as a whole: Baseline clonality was found to be higher than that of age-matched healthy donors and was strongly correlated with circulating CD8+ T-cell counts. Public clonotypes were rare and either shrank or stayed stable during treatment, and the rise in clonality at ibrutinib response reflected expansion of private clonotypes. Lymph node repertoires were not examined, and the timing of sampling was not matched between patients in sustained remission and those whose disease progressed. At ibrutinib response clonality went up, during sustained remission it held steady, and at progression it dropped back toward baseline.

Each clonotype received, on average, approximately 9.9x coverage in deep resolution sequencing performed on a MiSeq, where the target depth lay between 1 in 1 million and 1 in 200,000 T cells. The immunoSEQ hsTCRB Kit was used to generate TCR beta libraries. Per the original workflow: Data were analyzed with ImmunoSEQ Data Assistant and ImmunoSEQ Analyzer, with V, D and J genes assigned per IMGT definitions. Clonality, which ranges from 0 to 1, was calculated as one minus the normalized Shannon entropy of productive rearrangement frequencies. Only overrepresented clonotypes making up at least 0.05% of each patient's repertoire were included in the public clonotype analysis. About 13 age-matched healthy donor repertoires from immuneACCESS were used as controls for clonality. Here the immuneACCESS table is served through TCRdb, limited to in-frame sequences with V and J called. Missing clones are a known gap in these copies; in checked studies unresolved V genes cover under half, and the rest lacks a known reason. The V and J calls and clone size come from that table; D and trimming were worked out from the DNA. This sample comprises 100,000 to 150,000 clones, around 85% of them detected only once. The ten largest clones add up to roughly 2% of the sample.

The germline V gene provides CDR1 MNHEY and CDR2 SVGAGI. Measured from the cysteine to the phenylalanine, the CDR3 is 14 residues long. CDR3 DNA is the only sequence kept; it has 42 bases, read in frame from the first base. Trimming removed 6 bases from V and 7 bases from J, leaving 15 bases between the germline ends. Sample time point, as interpreted from the label and publication: 24 months on ibrutinib. Approximately 2 micrograms of genomic DNA were extracted from cryopreserved PBMCs for TCR beta library preparation. High-throughput TCR beta sequencing was performed on longitudinal blood samples from CLL patients receiving ibrutinib monotherapy. The patients were enrolled in a single-center, open-label phase 2 trial of ibrutinib monotherapy.

The V and J segments used are TRBV6-5 and TRBJ1-4, with the D gene call left open. Sequences were derived from PBMCs, sampled after 24 months of ibrutinib treatment. This TCR came from a human donor with chronic lymphocytic leukemia. CDR3 protein: CASRTKGFGEKLFF. The bases read TGTGCCAGCAGGACAAAGGGTTTTGGTGAAAAACTGTTTTTT.